Presented here are 9 T cell receptor beta chains from one specimen sequenced in a study of blood T cell repertoires in COVID-19 (dated by TCRdb to about 2020). Libraries came from the immunoSEQ multiplex PCR assay. TCRdb limited this immuneACCESS table to in-frame rearrangements with V and J called. A share of clones is missing; checked studies link under half to unresolved V genes, and the rest is unexplained. Counted in this sample were fewer than 500,000 clones; 87% of them appeared once. Clones ranked in the top ten supply roughly 1.9% of the sample. What was sequenced was PBMCs or T cells enriched from blood (not recorded which). The receptors here all came from a woman in her late teens or twenties with acute COVID-19.

The rearrangement joins TRBV6-5 to TRBJ2-7, with TRBD2 matching 9 bases. The trim removed 6 bases at V and 2 bases at J, leaving 5 bases unmatched. The CDR3 runs to 14 residues. The germline V gene has CDR1 MNHEY and CDR2 SVGAGI. Here the CDR3 reads CASRSGTSTYEQYF. The DNA of the CDR3 is TGTGCCAGCAGATCCGGGACTAGCACCTACGAGCAGTACTTC.

The chain links TRBV13 to TRBJ1-1; D unclear. The CDR3 spans 13 residues. V was clipped by 0 bases and J by 11 bases, with 13 bases between them. CDR1 PRHDT and CDR2 FYEKMQ come from the germline V gene (reference sequence). The CDR3 is CASSLGFAMPAFF. The CDR3 DNA follows: TGTGCCAGCAGCTTAGGGTTTGCTATGCCGGCTTTCTTT.

This clone has a handful of counts. The genes are TRBV30 and TRBJ2-7, with a tentative D call TRBD2 (5 bases). The CDR3 is 15 amino acids. V was pared by 0 bases and J by 7 bases, with 19 bases between. Germline V CDR1 and CDR2: GTSNPN, SVGIG (reference sequence). This chain's CDR3 is CAWSVTKDWRVEQYF. In DNA, the CDR3 is TGTGCCTGGAGTGTAACTAAGGATTGGCGGGTTGAGCAGTACTTC.

The rearrangement links TRBV9 to TRBJ1-1, with D hard to call. V was cut by 4 bases and J by 7 bases, with 20 bases left in between. CDR1 is SGDLS and CDR2 is YYNGEE in the germline V gene. This CDR3 contains 15 residues. The CDR3 protein is CASSPRGSMANEAFF. The CDR3 nucleotides are TGTGCCAGCAGCCCCCGAGGGTCGATGGCAAATGAAGCTTTCTTT.

The chain uses TRBV19 and TRBJ2-1; 9 bases map to TRBD2. V lost 3 bases, J lost 0 bases, and 12 bases stayed unmatched. CDR1 is LNHDA, CDR2 SQIVND, per germline (reference sequence). There are 19 residues in the CDR3. The CDR3 spells CASSMRVGSGGASYNEQFF. The CDR3, as DNA: TGTGCCAGTAGTATGAGGGTCGGTAGCGGGGGCGCCTCCTACAATGAGCAGTTCTTC.

The gene calls are TRBV5-6 and TRBJ2-5, with D perhaps TRBD2 (5 bases). CDR1 and CDR2 from the germline V gene are SGHDT and YYEEEE. The V and J ends lost 0 bases and 2 bases respectively, with 11 bases between them. There are 15 residues in the CDR3. The CDR3 loop is CASSLESRDQETQYF. As DNA, the CDR3 is TGTGCCAGCAGCTTGGAGAGTCGGGATCAAGAGACCCAGTACTTC.

This chain joins TRBV27 and TRBJ1-5, with unresolved D. Looked up from germline, CDR1 is MNHEY and CDR2 is SMNVEV (reference sequence). The V end lost 6 bases, the J end lost 4 bases, and 13 bases lay between the germline ends. This CDR3 has 14 amino acids. CDR3 nucleotide sequence: TGTGCCAGCAGGATGGCAGGCGGGAATCAGCCCCAGCATTTT. It is translated as CASRMAGGNQPQHF.

The chain is built from TRBV5-8 and TRBJ2-3; the match to TRBD2 covers 8 bases. CDR1 SGHTS and CDR2 YDEGEE come from the germline V gene. The CDR3 extends over 15 amino acids. Trimming took 2 bases from V and 4 from J; bases not matched to a gene: 6. CDR3 bases: TGTGCCAGCAGCTTTTCCGGGAGGGGATCAGATACGCAGTATTTT. This gives the protein CASSFSGRGSDTQYF. The full variable domain, in which reference TRBV5-8 and TRBJ2-3 provide the parts outside the CDR3, is EAGVTQSPTHLIKTRGQQATLRCSPISGHTSVYWYQQALGLGLQFLLWYDEGEERNRGNFPPRFSGRQFPNYSSELNVNALELEDSALYLCASSFSGRGSDTQYFGPGTRLTVL.

The rearrangement links TRBV5-1 to TRBJ2-7; 7 positions agree with TRBD1. The ends lost 0 bases at V and 6 bases at J; junction bases unmatched: 9. CDR3 length equals 15 residues. CDR1 SGHRS and CDR2 YFSETQ come from the germline V gene. In DNA, the CDR3 is TGCGCCAGCAGCTTGGAGGGACAGCCTAGGGCCGAGCAGTACTTC. Residues: CASSLEGQPRAEQYF.